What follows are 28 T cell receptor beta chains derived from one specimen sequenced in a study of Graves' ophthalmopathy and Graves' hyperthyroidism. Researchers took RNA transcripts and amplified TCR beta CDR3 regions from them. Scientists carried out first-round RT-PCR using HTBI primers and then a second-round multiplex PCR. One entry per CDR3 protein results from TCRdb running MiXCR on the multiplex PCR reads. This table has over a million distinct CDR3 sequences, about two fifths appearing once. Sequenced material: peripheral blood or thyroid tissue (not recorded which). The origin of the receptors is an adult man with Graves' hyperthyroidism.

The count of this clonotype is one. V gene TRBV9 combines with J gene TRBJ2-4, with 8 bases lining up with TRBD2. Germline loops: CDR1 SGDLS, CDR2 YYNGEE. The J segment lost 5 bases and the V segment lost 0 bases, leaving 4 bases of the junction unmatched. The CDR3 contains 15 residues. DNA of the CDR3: TGTGCCAGCAGCGTAGGCGGGACTAGACAAAACATTCAGTACTTC. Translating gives CASSVGGTRQNIQYF.

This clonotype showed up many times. The CDR3 DNA reads TGTGCCAGCAGCGCGAATGCCGTGGCCGAGCAGTACTTC. Its protein is CASSANAVAEQYF. The chain uses TRBV13 and TRBJ2-7; D gene uncertain. V gave up 5 bases and J gave up 6 bases, with 14 bases separating them. The CDR3 totals 13 residues. Per the germline V gene, CDR1 is PRHDT and CDR2 is FYEKMQ (reference sequence).

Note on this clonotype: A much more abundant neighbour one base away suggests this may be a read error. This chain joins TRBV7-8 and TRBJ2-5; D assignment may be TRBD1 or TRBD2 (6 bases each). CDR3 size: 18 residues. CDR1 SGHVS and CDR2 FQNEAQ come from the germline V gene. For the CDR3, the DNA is TGCGCCAGCAGCCAGGTTGTAACAGGGAGGTCGGACCAAGAGGCCCAGTACTTC. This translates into CASSQVVTGRSDQEAQYF.

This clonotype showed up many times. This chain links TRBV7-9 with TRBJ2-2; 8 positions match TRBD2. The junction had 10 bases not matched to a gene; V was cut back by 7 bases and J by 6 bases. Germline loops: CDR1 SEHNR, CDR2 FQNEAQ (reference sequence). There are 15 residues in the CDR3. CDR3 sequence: CASNPAGEGPGELFF. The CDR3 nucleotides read TGTGCCAGCAACCCAGCGGGAGAAGGTCCCGGGGAGCTGTTTTTT.

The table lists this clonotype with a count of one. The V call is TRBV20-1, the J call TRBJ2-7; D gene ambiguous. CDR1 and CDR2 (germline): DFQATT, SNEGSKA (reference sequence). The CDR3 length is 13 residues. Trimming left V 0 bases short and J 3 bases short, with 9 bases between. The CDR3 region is CSARDATSYEQYF. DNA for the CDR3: TGCAGTGCTAGAGATGCGACAAGCTACGAGCAGTACTTC.

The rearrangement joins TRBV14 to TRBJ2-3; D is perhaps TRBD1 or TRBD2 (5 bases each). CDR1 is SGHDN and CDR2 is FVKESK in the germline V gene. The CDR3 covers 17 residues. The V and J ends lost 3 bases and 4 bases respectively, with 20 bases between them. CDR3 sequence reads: CASSHRYRDPVSDTQYF. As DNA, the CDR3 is TGTGCCAGCAGCCACAGATACCGGGACCCTGTTTCAGATACGCAGTATTTT.

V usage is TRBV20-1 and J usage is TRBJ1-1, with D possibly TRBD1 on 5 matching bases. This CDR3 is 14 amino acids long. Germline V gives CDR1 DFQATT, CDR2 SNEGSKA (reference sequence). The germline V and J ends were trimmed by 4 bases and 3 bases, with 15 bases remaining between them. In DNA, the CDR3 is TGCAGTGCTAAGGGGATCAACAGAGACACTGAAGCTTTCTTT. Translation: CSAKGINRDTEAFF.

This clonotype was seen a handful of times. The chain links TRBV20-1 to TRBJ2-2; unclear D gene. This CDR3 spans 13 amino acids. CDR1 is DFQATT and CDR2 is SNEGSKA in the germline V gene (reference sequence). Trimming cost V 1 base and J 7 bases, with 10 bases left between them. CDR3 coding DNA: TGCAGTGCTAGAGTGGCCCGACTCGGGGAGCTGTTTTTT. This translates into CSARVARLGELFF.

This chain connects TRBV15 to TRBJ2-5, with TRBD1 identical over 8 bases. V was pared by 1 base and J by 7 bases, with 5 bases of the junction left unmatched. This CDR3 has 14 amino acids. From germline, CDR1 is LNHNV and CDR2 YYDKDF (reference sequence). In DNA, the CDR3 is TGTGCCACCAGCAGAGGGACAGGGTGGGGGACCCAGTACTTC. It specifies CATSRGTGWGTQYF.

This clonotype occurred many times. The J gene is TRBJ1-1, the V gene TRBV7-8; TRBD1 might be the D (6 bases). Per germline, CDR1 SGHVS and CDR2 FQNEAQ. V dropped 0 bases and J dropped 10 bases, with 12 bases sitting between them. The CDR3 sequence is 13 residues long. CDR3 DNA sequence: TGTGCCAGCAGCTTAGCCTCGACAGGAGGAGCTTTCTTT. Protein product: CASSLASTGGAFF.

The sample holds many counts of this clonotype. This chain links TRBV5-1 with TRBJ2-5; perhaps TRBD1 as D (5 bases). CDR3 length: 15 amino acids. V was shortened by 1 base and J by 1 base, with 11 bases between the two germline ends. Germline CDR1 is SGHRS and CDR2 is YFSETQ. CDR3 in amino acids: CASSLSGAPQETQYF. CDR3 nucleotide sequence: TGCGCCAGCAGCTTGAGTGGGGCCCCCCAAGAGACCCAGTACTTC.

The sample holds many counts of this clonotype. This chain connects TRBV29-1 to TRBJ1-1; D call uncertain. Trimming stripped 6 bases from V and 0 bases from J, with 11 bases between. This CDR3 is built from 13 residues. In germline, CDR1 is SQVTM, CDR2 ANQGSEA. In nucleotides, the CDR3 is TGCAGCGTCACCCAAGCAATGAACACTGAAGCTTTCTTT. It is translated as CSVTQAMNTEAFF.

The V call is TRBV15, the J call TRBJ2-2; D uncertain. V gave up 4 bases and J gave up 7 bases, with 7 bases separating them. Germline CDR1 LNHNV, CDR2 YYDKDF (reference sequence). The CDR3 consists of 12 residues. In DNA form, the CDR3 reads TGTGCCACCAGCATAGAAGTCGGGGAGCTGTTTTTT. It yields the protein CATSIEVGELFF.

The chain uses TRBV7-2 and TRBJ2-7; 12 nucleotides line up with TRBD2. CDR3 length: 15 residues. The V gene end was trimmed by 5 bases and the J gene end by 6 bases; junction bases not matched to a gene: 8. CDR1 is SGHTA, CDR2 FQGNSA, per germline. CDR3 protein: CASSETTSGSPEQYF. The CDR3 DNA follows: TGTGCCAGCAGCGAGACGACTAGCGGGAGTCCCGAGCAGTACTTC.

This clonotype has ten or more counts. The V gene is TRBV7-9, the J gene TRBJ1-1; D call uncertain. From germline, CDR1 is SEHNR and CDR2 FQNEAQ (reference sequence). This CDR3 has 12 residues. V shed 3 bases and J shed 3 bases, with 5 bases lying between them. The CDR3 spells CASSFGDTEAFF. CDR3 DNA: TGTGCCAGCAGCTTTGGCGACACTGAAGCTTTCTTT.

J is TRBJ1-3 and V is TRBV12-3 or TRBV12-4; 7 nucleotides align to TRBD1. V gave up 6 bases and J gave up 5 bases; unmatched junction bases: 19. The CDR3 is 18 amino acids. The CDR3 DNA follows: TGTGCCAGCAGCTCCGGGGGGGGACAGAATGGACGGAGAAACACCATATATTTT. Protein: CASSSGGGQNGRRNTIYF.

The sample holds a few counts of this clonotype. The CDR3: CAWSLLDRGLSPLHF. The CDR3 DNA is TGTGCCTGGAGTTTGCTCGACAGGGGGCTTTCACCCCTCCACTTT. V is TRBV30 and J is TRBJ1-6, with 10 bases lining up with TRBD1. This CDR3 spans 15 amino acids. J was trimmed by 9 bases and V by 2 bases; bases with no gene match: 7. Germline CDR1 is GTSNPN and CDR2 is SVGIG (reference sequence).

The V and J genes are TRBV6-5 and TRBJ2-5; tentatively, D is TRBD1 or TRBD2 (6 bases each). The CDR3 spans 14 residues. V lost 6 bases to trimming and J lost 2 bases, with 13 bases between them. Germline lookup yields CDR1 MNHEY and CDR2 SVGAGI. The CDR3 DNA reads TGTGCCAGCAGAAACACAGGGACTCAAGAGACCCAGTACTTC. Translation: CASRNTGTQETQYF.

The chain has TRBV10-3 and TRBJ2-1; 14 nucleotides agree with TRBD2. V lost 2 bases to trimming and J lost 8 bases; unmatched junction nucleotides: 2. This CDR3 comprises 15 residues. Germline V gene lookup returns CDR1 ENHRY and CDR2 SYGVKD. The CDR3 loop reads CAISEGLAGGDEQFF. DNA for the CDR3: TGTGCCATCAGTGAGGGACTAGCGGGAGGTGATGAGCAGTTCTTC.

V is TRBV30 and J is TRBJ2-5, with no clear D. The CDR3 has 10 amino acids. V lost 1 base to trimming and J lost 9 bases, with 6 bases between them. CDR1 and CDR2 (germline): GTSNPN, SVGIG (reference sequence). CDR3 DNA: TGTGCCTGGAGTGGGTGGGCCCAGTACTTC. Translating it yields CAWSGWAQYF.

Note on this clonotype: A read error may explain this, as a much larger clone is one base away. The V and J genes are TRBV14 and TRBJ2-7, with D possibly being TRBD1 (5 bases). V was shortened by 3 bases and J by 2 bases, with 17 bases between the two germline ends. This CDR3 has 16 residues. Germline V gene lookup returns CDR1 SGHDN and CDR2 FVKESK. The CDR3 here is CASSHWGSRNAYEQYF. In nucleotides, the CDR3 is TGTGCCAGCAGCCATTGGGGCAGCCGGAATGCCTACGAGCAGTACTTC.

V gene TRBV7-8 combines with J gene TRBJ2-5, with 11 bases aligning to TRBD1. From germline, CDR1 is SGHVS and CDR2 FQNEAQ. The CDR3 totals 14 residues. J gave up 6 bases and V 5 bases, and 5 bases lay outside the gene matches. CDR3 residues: CASSPGQGGQTQYF. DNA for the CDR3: TGTGCCAGCAGCCCGGGACAGGGGGGGCAGACCCAGTACTTC.

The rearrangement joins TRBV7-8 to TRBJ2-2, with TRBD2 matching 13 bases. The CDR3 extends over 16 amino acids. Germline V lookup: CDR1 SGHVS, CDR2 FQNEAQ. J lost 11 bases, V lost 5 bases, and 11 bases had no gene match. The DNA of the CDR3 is TGTGCCAGCAGCGAAGGACTAGCGGGAGCAACCTACGAGCTGTTTTTT. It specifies CASSEGLAGATYELFF.

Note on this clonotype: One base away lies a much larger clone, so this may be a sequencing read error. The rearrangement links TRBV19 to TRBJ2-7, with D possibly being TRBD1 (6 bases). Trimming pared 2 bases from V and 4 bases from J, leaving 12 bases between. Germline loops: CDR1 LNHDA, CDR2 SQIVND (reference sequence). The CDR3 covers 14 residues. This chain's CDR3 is CASSISGTPYEQYF. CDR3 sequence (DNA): TGTGCCAGTAGTATAAGTGGGACACCGTACGAGCAGTACTTC. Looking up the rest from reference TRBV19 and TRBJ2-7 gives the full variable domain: DGGITQSPKYLFRKEGQNVTLSCEQNLNHDAMYWYRQDPGQGLRLIYYSQIVNDFQKGDIAEGYSVSREKKESFPLTVTSAQKNPTAFYLCASSISGTPYEQYFGPGTRLTVT.

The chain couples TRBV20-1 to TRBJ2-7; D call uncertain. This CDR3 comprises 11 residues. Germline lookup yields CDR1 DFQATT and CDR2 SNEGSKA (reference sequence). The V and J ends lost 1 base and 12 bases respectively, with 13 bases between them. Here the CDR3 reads CSARVAGARYF. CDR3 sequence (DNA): TGCAGTGCTAGAGTAGCTGGCGCGCGGTACTTC.

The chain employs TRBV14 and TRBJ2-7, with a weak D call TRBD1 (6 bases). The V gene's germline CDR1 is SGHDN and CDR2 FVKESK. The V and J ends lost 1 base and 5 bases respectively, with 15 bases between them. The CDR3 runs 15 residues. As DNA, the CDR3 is TGTGCCAGCAGCCAAGTCCGCCAGGGGAGAGACGAGCAGTACTTC. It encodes CASSQVRQGRDEQYF.

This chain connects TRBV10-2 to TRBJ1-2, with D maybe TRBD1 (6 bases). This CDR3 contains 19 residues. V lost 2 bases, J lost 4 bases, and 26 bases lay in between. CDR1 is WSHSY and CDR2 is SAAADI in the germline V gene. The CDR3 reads CASSEPDSLGGAMSYGYTF. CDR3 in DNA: TGCGCCAGCAGTGAGCCGGACAGTCTTGGAGGGGCGATGTCCTATGGCTACACCTTC.

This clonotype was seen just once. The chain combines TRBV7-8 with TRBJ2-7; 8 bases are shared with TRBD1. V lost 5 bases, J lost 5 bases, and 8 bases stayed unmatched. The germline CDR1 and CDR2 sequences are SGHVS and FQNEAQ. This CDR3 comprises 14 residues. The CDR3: CASSVERTGNEQYF. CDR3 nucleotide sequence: TGTGCCAGCAGCGTAGAGAGGACAGGGAACGAGCAGTACTTC.